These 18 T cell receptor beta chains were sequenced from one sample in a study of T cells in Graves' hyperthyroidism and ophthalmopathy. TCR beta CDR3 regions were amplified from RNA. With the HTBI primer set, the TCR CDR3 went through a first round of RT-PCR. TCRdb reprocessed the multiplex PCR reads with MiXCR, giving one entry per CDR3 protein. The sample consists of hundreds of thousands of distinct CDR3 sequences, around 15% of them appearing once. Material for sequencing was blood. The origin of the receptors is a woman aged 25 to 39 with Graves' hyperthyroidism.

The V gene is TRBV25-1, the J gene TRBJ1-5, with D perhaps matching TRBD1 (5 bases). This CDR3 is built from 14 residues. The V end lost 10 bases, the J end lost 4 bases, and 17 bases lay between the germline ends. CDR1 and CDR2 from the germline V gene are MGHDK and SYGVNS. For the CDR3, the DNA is TGTGCCACAATCTACCCGGGGGGAAATCAGCCCCAGCATTTT. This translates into CATIYPGGNQPQHF.

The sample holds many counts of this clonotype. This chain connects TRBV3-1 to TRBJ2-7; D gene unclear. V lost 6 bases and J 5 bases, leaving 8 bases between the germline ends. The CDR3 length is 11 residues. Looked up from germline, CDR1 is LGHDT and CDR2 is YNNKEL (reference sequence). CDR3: CASRATDEQYF. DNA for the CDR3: TGTGCCAGCAGGGCTACTGACGAGCAGTACTTC.

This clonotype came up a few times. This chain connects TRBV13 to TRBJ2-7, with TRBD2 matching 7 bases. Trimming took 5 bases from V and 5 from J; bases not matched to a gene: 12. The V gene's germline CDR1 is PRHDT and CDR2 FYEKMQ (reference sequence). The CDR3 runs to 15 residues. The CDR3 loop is CASSPPAGKRDEQYF. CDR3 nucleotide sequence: TGTGCCAGCAGCCCTCCAGCGGGAAAGAGGGACGAGCAGTACTTC.

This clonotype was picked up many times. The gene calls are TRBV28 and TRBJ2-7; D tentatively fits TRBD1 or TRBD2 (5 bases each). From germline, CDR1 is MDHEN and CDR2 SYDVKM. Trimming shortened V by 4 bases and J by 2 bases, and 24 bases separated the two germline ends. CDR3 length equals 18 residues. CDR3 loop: CASSSTGRVGGAAYEQYF. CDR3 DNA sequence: TGTGCCAGCAGTTCCACCGGCAGAGTTGGGGGTGCTGCCTACGAGCAGTACTTC.

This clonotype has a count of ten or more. Here the CDR3 DNA reads TGCGCCAGCAGCTTGGGACGGATGATGAACACTGAAGCTTTCTTT. Amino acids: CASSLGRMMNTEAFF. This rearrangement joins TRBV5-1 to TRBJ1-1; D unresolved. V was clipped by 0 bases and J by 0 bases, with 9 bases between them. Germline V lookup: CDR1 SGHRS, CDR2 YFSETQ. The CDR3 is made up of 15 amino acids. The complete variable domain, with remaining parts taken from reference TRBV5-1 and TRBJ1-1, reads KAGVTQTPRYLIKTRGQQVTLSCSPISGHRSVSWYQQTPGQGLQFLFEYFSETQRNKGNFPGRFSGRQFSNSRSEMNVSTLELGDSALYLCASSLGRMMNTEAFFGQGTRLTVV.

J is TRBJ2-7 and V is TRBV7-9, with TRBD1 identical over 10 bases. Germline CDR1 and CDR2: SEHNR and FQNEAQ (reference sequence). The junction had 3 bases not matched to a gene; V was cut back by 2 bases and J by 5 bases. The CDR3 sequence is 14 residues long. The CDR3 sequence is CASSLWDRGHEQYF. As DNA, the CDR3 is TGTGCCAGCAGCTTATGGGACAGGGGACACGAGCAGTACTTC.

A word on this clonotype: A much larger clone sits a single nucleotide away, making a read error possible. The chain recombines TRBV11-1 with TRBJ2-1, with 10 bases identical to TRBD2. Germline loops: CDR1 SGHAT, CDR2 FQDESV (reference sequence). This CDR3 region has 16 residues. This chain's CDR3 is CATSLGRGTSANEQFF. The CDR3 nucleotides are TGTGCCACCAGCTTAGGTAGGGGGACTAGCGCCAATGAGCAGTTCTTC.

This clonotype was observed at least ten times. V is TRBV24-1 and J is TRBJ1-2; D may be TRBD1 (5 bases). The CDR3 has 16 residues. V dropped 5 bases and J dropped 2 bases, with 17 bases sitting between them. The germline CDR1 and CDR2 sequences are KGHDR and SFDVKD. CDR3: CATSGPHGTANYGYTF. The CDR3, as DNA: TGTGCCACCAGTGGACCCCACGGGACGGCAAACTATGGCTACACCTTC.

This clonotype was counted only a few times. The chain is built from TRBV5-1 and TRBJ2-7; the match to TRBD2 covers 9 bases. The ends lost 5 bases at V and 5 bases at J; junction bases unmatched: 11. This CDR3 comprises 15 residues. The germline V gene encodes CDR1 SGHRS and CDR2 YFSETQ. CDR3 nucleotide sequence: TGCGCCAGCAGATCATTTAGCGGGAGTAACAACGAGCAGTACTTC. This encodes CASRSFSGSNNEQYF.

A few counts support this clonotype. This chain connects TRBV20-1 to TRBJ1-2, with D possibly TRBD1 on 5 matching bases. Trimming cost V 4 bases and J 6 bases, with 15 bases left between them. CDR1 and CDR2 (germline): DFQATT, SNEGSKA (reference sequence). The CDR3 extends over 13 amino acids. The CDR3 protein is CSAKESGGDGYTF. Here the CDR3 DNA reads TGCAGTGCTAAAGAGAGCGGGGGTGATGGCTACACCTTC.

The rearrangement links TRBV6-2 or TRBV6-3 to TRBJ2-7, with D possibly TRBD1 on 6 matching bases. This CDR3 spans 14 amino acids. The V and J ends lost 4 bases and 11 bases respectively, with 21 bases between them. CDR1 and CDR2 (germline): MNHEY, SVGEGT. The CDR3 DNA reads TGTGCCAGCAGTTTGACAGGCTCTCCCATCGTGAAGTACTTC. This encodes CASSLTGSPIVKYF.

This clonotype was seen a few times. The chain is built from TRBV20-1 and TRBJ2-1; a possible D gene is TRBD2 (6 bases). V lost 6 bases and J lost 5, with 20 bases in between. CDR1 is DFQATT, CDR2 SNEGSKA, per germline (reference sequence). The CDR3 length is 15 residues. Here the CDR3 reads CSAQTAGAWDNEQFF. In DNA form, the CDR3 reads TGCAGTGCCCAAACAGCGGGTGCCTGGGACAATGAGCAGTTCTTC.

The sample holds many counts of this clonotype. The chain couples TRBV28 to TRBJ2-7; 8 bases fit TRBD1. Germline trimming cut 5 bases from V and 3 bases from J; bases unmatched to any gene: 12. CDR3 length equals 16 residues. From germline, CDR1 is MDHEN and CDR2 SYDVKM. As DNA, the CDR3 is TGTGCCAGCAGTGCCCTCGACAGGGGTAGAGGCTACGAGCAGTACTTC. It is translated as CASSALDRGRGYEQYF.

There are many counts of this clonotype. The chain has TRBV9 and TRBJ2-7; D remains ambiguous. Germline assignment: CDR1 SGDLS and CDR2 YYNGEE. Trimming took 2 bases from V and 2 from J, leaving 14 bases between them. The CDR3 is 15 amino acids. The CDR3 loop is CASSVDGGVPYEQYF. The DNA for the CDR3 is TGTGCCAGCAGCGTGGATGGTGGGGTTCCCTACGAGCAGTACTTC.

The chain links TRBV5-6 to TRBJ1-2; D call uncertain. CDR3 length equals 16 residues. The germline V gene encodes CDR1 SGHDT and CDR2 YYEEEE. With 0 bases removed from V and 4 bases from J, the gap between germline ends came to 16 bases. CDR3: CASSLVRGARIYGYTF. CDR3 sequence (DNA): TGTGCCAGCAGCTTGGTTCGGGGAGCAAGGATCTATGGCTACACCTTC.

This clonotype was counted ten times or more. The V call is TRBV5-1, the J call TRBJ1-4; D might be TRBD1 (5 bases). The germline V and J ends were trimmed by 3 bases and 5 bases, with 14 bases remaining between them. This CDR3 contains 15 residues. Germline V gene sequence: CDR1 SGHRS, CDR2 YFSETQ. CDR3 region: CASSSGQRPNEKLFF. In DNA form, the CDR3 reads TGCGCCAGCAGCTCCGGACAACGTCCGAATGAAAAACTGTTTTTT. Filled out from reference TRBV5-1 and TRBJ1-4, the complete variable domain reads KAGVTQTPRYLIKTRGQQVTLSCSPISGHRSVSWYQQTPGQGLQFLFEYFSETQRNKGNFPGRFSGRQFSNSRSEMNVSTLELGDSALYLCASSSGQRPNEKLFFGSGTQLSVL.

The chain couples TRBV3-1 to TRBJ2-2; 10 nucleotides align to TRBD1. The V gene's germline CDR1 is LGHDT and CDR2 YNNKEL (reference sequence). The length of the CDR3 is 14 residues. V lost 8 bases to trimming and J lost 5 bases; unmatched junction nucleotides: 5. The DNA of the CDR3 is TGTGCCAGCGGCCGGGACAGGGGTACCGGGGAGCTGTTTTTT. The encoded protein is CASGRDRGTGELFF.

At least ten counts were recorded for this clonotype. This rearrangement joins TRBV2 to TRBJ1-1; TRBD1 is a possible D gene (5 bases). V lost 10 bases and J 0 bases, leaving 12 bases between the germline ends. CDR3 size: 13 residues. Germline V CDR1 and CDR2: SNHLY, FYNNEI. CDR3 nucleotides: TGTGCCATTTCAACGGGGGTGAACACTGAAGCTTTCTTT. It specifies CAISTGVNTEAFF.